The sequence of this TCR beta chain was determined in a study of shared clonotypes between healthy human individuals. This table comes from immunoSEQ multiplex PCR, and its TCRdb copy is limited to in-frame clones, with some not included. The data hold fewer than 1.4 million clones, with 75% to 85% observed a single time. The V segment lost 4 bases and the J segment 5 bases; nucleotides outside the gene matches: 8. The CDR3 consists of 15 residues. Looked up from germline, CDR1 is SGHRS and CDR2 is YFSETQ. The V and J genes are TRBV5-1 and TRBJ2-2; 7 bases agree with TRBD2. Specimen: memory CD4+ T cells from PBMCs. This sample's subset: CD45RA-negative fraction. The clonotype originates from a man between 18 and 35 years old in good health. Some clones in this sample may be carry-over from other donors' samples. CDR3 sequence reads: CASSAGTIITGELFF. The CDR3, as DNA: TGCGCCAGCAGCGCCGGGACTATAATAACCGGGGAGCTGTTTTTT.